This TCR beta chain was obtained from a study of blood T cell repertoires in COVID-19. CDR1 and CDR2 from the germline V gene are LGHDT and YNNKEL (reference sequence). Trimming cost V 0 bases and J 9 bases, with 14 bases left between them. The CDR3 spans 15 residues. Clones were sequenced by immunoSEQ multiplex PCR, and TCRdb holds only the in-frame ones, with some missing. Altogether more than 25,000 clones are present, approximately 90% being singletons, with the ten largest covering roughly 9.1%. Sequencing was done on a sample of peripheral blood. The receptor comes from a man in his 60s with acute or convalescent COVID-19. The genes are TRBV3-1 (or the pseudogene TRBV3-2) and TRBJ2-2; D is possibly TRBD2 (6 bases). Here the CDR3 reads CASSQEGTALRELFF. CDR3 nucleotide sequence: TGTGCCAGCAGCCAAGAGGGGACTGCACTAAGGGAGCTGTTTTTT.